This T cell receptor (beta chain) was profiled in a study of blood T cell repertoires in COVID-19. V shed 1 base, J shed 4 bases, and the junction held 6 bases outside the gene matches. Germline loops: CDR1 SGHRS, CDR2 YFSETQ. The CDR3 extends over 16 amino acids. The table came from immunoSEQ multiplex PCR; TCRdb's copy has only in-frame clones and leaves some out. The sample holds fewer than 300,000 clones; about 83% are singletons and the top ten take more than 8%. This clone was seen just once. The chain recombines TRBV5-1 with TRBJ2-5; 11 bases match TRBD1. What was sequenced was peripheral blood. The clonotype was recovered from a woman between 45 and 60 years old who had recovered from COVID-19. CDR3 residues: CASSLSWDRGGETQYF. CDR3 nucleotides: TGCGCCAGCAGCTTGTCCTGGGACAGGGGGGGAGAGACCCAGTACTTC.